The 27 T cell receptor beta chains presented below share a single source sample, sequenced in a study of T cell clonality in common variable immunodeficiency. General study results and limits: Reportedly, TCR beta sequences from common variable immunodeficiency showed fewer deletions and N-nucleotide insertions.

Antigen specificity for these receptors is unknown. This table comes from immunoSEQ multiplex PCR, and its TCRdb copy is limited to in-frame clones, with some not included. The sample includes approximately 18,000 clones, none of them occurring once. The sample consisted of peripheral blood mononuclear cells. The origin of the receptors is a human donor with common variable immunodeficiency.

This clone was seen repeatedly, ten times or more. The missing CDR3 end, 3 residues past where the read stops, is filled in from the germline J gene. The J gene is TRBJ1-1, the V gene TRBV19; 11 nucleotides agree with TRBD1. CDR1 and CDR2 (germline): LNHDA, SQIVND (reference sequence). The CDR3 is 18 residues long. J was trimmed by 2 bases and V by 4 bases; bases with no gene match: 12. The covered CDR3 bases are TGTGCCAGTAGTACTACCCCCGGGACAGGGGGTACCAACACTGAA. It translates to CASSTTPGTGGTNTE. The whole CDR3 protein reads CASSTTPGTGGTNTEAFF.

Many counts were recorded for this clone. The DNA ends 3 residues before the CDR3 does, and the rest of the CDR3 is filled in from the germline J gene. The chain combines TRBV30 with TRBJ2-3, with TRBD1 matching 7 bases. Per the germline V gene, CDR1 is GTSNPN and CDR2 is SVGIG (reference sequence). CDR3 length equals 14 residues. The trim removed 3 bases at V and 5 bases at J, leaving 8 bases unmatched. Partial CDR3 DNA: TGTGCCTGGAGCCTACCCGACAGGGTAGATACG. The encoded protein is CAWSLPDRVDT. Given in full, the CDR3 is CAWSLPDRVDTQYF.

For this clone: The read ends 3 residues shy of where the CDR3 ends; the end is completed using the germline J gene. The chain joins TRBV7-3 to TRBJ2-5; TRBD2 might be the D (7 bases). This CDR3 spans 17 amino acids. The germline CDR1 and CDR2 sequences are SGHTA and FQGTGA. Trimming pared 3 bases from V and 3 bases from J, leaving 20 bases between. CDR3 DNA, as far as it was read: TGTGCCAGCAGCTTTACCCCACGGGGGGCGGGAGAAGAGACC. Translated, it gives CASSFTPRGAGEET. The full-length CDR3 reads as CASSFTPRGAGEETQYF.

Within the sample, this clone is medium-sized. The observed sequence ends 3 residues before the CDR3 terminus, with the missing tail filled in from the germline J gene. The V gene is TRBV29-1, the J gene TRBJ2-5; no clear D. Germline assignment: CDR1 SQVTM and CDR2 ANQGSEA. V was pared by 4 bases and J by 1 base, with 7 bases between. This CDR3 spans 12 amino acids. Partial CDR3 DNA: TGCAGCGTTGCTCCCCCCCAAGAGACC. Protein sequence: CSVAPPQET. The CDR3 in its entirety is CSVAPPQETQYF.

In this sample, this clone turned up many times. Read sequence stops 3 residues before the CDR3 end, and the germline J gene provides the missing end. The rearrangement uses TRBV20-1 and TRBJ2-7; 13 bases map to TRBD2. Germline V gene sequence: CDR1 DFQATT, CDR2 SNEGSKA (reference sequence). With 3 bases clipped from V and 0 bases from J, the junction kept 5 bases outside the gene matches. The CDR3 extends over 16 amino acids. The part of the CDR3 DNA that was read is TGCAGTGCTAGCACTAGCGGGAGGGGGGGCTCCTACGAG. This gives the protein CSASTSGRGGSYE. The complete CDR3 sequence is CSASTSGRGGSYEQYF.

There are many counts of this clone. The read stops 3 residues short of the end of the CDR3; the missing end is completed from the germline J gene. V and J are TRBV2 and TRBJ2-7; possible D gene TRBD1, 7 bases. CDR3 length: 13 amino acids. The V end lost 6 bases, the J end lost 4 bases, and 13 bases lay between the germline ends. CDR1 is SNHLY and CDR2 is FYNNEI in the germline V gene. CDR3 in amino acids: CASSETGRYEQYF. CDR3 DNA (partial): TGTGCCAGCAGCGAGACAGGGAGGTACGAG.

This clone was seen only a few times. The CDR3 end lies 3 residues beyond the end of the read and is filled in from the germline J gene. The V call is TRBV7-2, the J call TRBJ2-7; possible D gene TRBD2, 7 bases. CDR1 is SGHTA and CDR2 is FQGNSA in the germline V gene. Trimming left V 3 bases short and J 6 bases short, with 18 bases between. CDR3 length: 15 amino acids. The CDR3 DNA, read in part, is TGTGCCAGCAGCTTTCCGAGGGGGGGGCGGAGCGAG. It is translated as CASSFPRGGRSE. The full CDR3 sequence reads CASSFPRGGRSEQYF.

This clone was counted only a few times. With the read ending 3 residues before the CDR3 end, the germline J gene is used to fill in that end. The genes are TRBV7-2 and TRBJ1-5; D is ambiguous. V shed 3 bases and J shed 5 bases, with 8 bases lying between them. This CDR3 region has 13 residues. Germline V gives CDR1 SGHTA, CDR2 FQGNSA. This CDR3 reads CASSFSGDQPQHF. The CDR3 bases that were read are TGTGCCAGCAGCTTCTCAGGTGATCAGCCC.

This clone was observed a handful of times. The CDR3 end lies 3 residues beyond the end of the read and is filled in from the germline J gene. This chain uses TRBV19 with TRBJ1-2; 10 positions match TRBD1. The CDR3 covers 13 residues. J gave up 3 bases and V 8 bases, and 3 bases lay outside the gene matches. Per germline, CDR1 LNHDA and CDR2 SQIVND (reference sequence). The CDR3 sequence is CASAGTGDYGYTF. CDR3 DNA (partial): TGTGCCAGTGCCGGGACAGGGGACTATGGC.

Ten or more counts support this clone. Read data end 3 residues before the CDR3 end; the end is taken from the germline J gene. The genes are TRBV28 and TRBJ1-5; no clear D. The CDR3 covers 12 residues. V was trimmed by 10 bases and J by 4 bases, leaving 11 bases between them. From germline, CDR1 is MDHEN and CDR2 SYDVKM. CDR3 bases read: TGTGCCACCAAACGGGGTAATCAGCCC. The encoded protein is CATKRGNQP. The complete CDR3 sequence is CATKRGNQPQHF.

This clone was seen a handful of times. The read stops 3 residues short of the end of the CDR3; the missing end is completed from the germline J gene. The chain carries TRBV19 and TRBJ2-2; maybe TRBD1 (6 bases). The V gene lost 5 bases and the J gene lost 0 bases, with 7 bases spanning the gap. The CDR3 is 14 amino acids. The V gene's germline CDR1 is LNHDA and CDR2 SQIVND (reference sequence). The sequenced CDR3 bases are TGTGCCAGTAGTCGGACAGCGAACACCGGGGAG. Residues: CASSRTANTGE. The entire CDR3 protein is CASSRTANTGELFF.

In its sample, this clone was seen many times. Read coverage stops 3 residues before the CDR3 terminus; the germline J gene supplies the remainder. V usage is TRBV28 and J usage is TRBJ2-5; D is perhaps TRBD1 (5 bases). Germline CDR1 MDHEN, CDR2 SYDVKM. Trimming cost V 6 bases and J 1 base, with 12 bases left between them. The CDR3 covers 14 residues. This chain's CDR3 is CASSPGQSQETQYF. The CDR3 DNA, read in part, is TGTGCCAGCAGCCCAGGGCAAAGCCAAGAGACC.

This clone was observed at least ten times. The missing CDR3 end, 3 residues past where the read stops, is filled in from the germline J gene. The chain is built from TRBV5-1 and TRBJ1-1, with TRBD1 matching 8 bases. The length of the CDR3 is 15 residues. V shed 7 bases, J shed 0 bases, and the junction held 8 bases outside the gene matches. Germline V gene lookup returns CDR1 SGHRS and CDR2 YFSETQ. CDR3 bases read: TGCGCCAGCGCGACCGGGACAGGAATGAACACTGAA. This codes for CASATGTGMNTE. The full CDR3 protein is CASATGTGMNTEAFF.

This clone was seen more than once but under ten times. Read coverage stops 3 residues before the CDR3 terminus; the germline J gene supplies the remainder. This specimen includes other DNA sequences encoding the same CDR3. The chain couples TRBV7-7 to TRBJ2-5; possibly TRBD2 for D (5 bases). The V gene's germline CDR1 is SSHAT and CDR2 FNYEAQ (reference sequence). The CDR3 has 14 residues. CDR3 residues: CASSQAPGGETQYF. The CDR3 DNA, read in part, is TGTGCTAGTAGCCAGGCACCCGGAGGAGAGACC. Combining the CDR3 with reference TRBV7-7 and TRBJ2-5 gives the whole variable domain GAGVSQSPRYKVTKRGQDVTLRCDPISSHATLYWYQQALGQGPEFLTYFNYEAQPDKSGLPSDRFSAERPEGSISTLTIQRTEQRDSAMYRCASSQAPGGETQYFGPGTRLLVL.

For this clone: The read ends 3 residues before the CDR3 terminus; that terminus is restored from the germline J gene. The chain has TRBV18 and TRBJ1-1; TRBD1 is a possible D gene (5 bases). V was cut by 1 base and J by 1 base, with 13 bases left in between. The CDR3 extends over 16 amino acids. Germline V gene sequence: CDR1 KGHSH, CDR2 LQKENI. The sequenced part of the CDR3 DNA is TGTGCCAGCTCACCACTGCCAGGGAGCGCGAACACTGAA. As protein: CASSPLPGSANTE. The full-length CDR3 reads as CASSPLPGSANTEAFF.

Comments on this clone: Coverage ceases 3 residues before the CDR3 finishes, and the germline J gene fills in the end. The chain links TRBV6-2 or TRBV6-3 to TRBJ2-7; 9 bases are shared with TRBD1. The length of the CDR3 is 17 residues. The germline CDR1 and CDR2 sequences are MNHEY and SVGEGT. The junction had 8 bases not matched to a gene; V was cut back by 0 bases and J by 2 bases. The CDR3 reads CASSYSAGTGRPYEQYF. Partial CDR3 DNA: TGTGCCAGCAGTTACTCGGCTGGGACAGGGCGTCCCTACGAG.

Turning to this clone: The observed sequence ends 3 residues before the CDR3 terminus, with the missing tail filled in from the germline J gene. The chain links TRBV6-2 or TRBV6-3 to TRBJ2-5; the D gene is possibly TRBD2 (6 bases). The V gene's germline CDR1 is MNHEY and CDR2 SVGEGT. Trimming took 2 bases from V and 5 from J, leaving 21 bases between them. The CDR3 contains 17 residues. CDR3 DNA (partial): TGTGCCAGCAGTTACCGTTCCCAGGGTGGGGGGTTCGAGACC. Protein: CASSYRSQGGGFET. The entire CDR3 is CASSYRSQGGGFETQYF.

Sample share makes this clone medium-sized (0.01 to 0.1%). Read data end 3 residues before the CDR3 end; the end is taken from the germline J gene. Other DNA variants within this sample encode the same CDR3. The V call is TRBV6-2 or TRBV6-3, the J call TRBJ1-5; the match to TRBD1 covers 9 bases. CDR3 length: 17 amino acids. Trimming cost V 6 bases and J 1 base; bases outside gene matches: 10. Per germline, CDR1 MNHEY and CDR2 SVGEGT. CDR3: CASSHLDRGRSNQPQHF. Partial CDR3 DNA: TGTGCCAGCAGCCACCTGGACAGGGGTCGGAGCAATCAGCCC.

This clone was found many times. The CDR3 end lies 3 residues beyond the end of the read and is filled in from the germline J gene. The rearrangement links TRBV5-6 to TRBJ1-3; D gene ambiguous. Trimming pared 4 bases from V and 1 base from J, leaving 12 bases between. This CDR3 comprises 15 residues. Germline values: CDR1 SGHDT, CDR2 YYEEEE. CDR3 amino acids: CASSPRTGSGNTIYF. The CDR3 DNA, read in part, is TGTGCCAGCAGCCCCCGGACGGGGTCTGGAAACACC.

This clone appeared a few times. The read gets to within 3 residues of the CDR3 end, and the germline J gene fills in the rest. The chain employs TRBV29-1 and TRBJ2-7; 7 positions agree with TRBD1. CDR1 SQVTM and CDR2 ANQGSEA come from the germline V gene. The CDR3 has 16 amino acids. V was clipped by 0 bases and J by 3 bases; unmatched bases: 11. CDR3 amino acids: CSVEDLRGGGGYEQYF. Incomplete CDR3 DNA: TGCAGCGTTGAAGATCTTCGAGGGGGCGGAGGCTACGAG.

Ten or more counts support this clone. Sequencing ends 3 residues short of the CDR3 end; the germline J gene provides the rest. This chain connects TRBV5-1 to TRBJ2-2; possible D gene TRBD1, 6 bases. The germline gives CDR1 SGHRS, CDR2 YFSETQ. CDR3 length: 14 amino acids. Trimming removed 5 bases from V and 3 bases from J, with 11 bases in between. CDR3 DNA, as far as it was read: TGCGCCAGCAGGGAACAGGGTTACACCGGGGAG. The encoded protein is CASREQGYTGE. From start to end, the CDR3 is CASREQGYTGELFF. The whole variable domain, remainder taken from reference TRBV5-1 and TRBJ2-2, is KAGVTQTPRYLIKTRGQQVTLSCSPISGHRSVSWYQQTPGQGLQFLFEYFSETQRNKGNFPGRFSGRQFSNSRSEMNVSTLELGDSALYLCASREQGYTGELFFGEGSRLTVL.

This clone was recorded a few times. The sequence runs out 3 residues before the end of the CDR3; the remainder is reconstructed from the germline J gene. The V gene is TRBV19, the J gene TRBJ1-5, with 9 bases aligning to TRBD1. Germline V CDR1 and CDR2: LNHDA, SQIVND (reference sequence). The J segment lost 6 bases and the V segment lost 3 bases, leaving 6 bases of the junction unmatched. CDR3 length equals 15 residues. CDR3 loop: CASSMGQGSFQPQHF. CDR3 bases read: TGTGCCAGTAGTATGGGACAGGGCTCTTTTCAGCCC.

This clone qualifies as medium-sized. The CDR3 extends 3 residues past the end of the read, so its final part is completed from the germline J gene. The genes are TRBV12-3 or TRBV12-4 and TRBJ2-5; D gene uncertain. Trimming pared 3 bases from V and 1 base from J, leaving 12 bases between. The CDR3 has 15 amino acids. This chain's CDR3 is CASSFGPGVQETQYF. CDR3 DNA, as far as it was read: TGTGCCAGCAGTTTTGGTCCAGGCGTCCAAGAGACC.

This clone was detected ten times or more. Read data end 3 residues before the CDR3 end; the end is taken from the germline J gene. This chain joins TRBV10-3 and TRBJ2-6; D not certain. CDR3 length: 14 residues. Germline values: CDR1 ENHRY, CDR2 SYGVKD. Trimming removed 8 bases from V and 0 bases from J, with 8 bases in between. Incomplete CDR3 DNA: TGTGCCATCTCGGTAAACTCTGGGGCCAACGTC. This gives the protein CAISVNSGANV. The complete CDR3 sequence is CAISVNSGANVLTF.

This clone showed up just a few times. The read comes to an end 3 residues before the CDR3 does, leaving the germline J gene to fill in the end. The chain couples TRBV7-9 to TRBJ2-7, with a tentative D call TRBD1 (7 bases). The V end lost 2 bases, the J end lost 3 bases, and 14 bases lay between the germline ends. Germline V gene lookup returns CDR1 SEHNR and CDR2 FQNEAQ (reference sequence). This CDR3 contains 15 residues. The CDR3 DNA, read in part, is TGTGCCAGCAGCTTATTGGAGGGGGCAAACTACGAG. Protein sequence: CASSLLEGANYE. In full, the CDR3 is CASSLLEGANYEQYF.

For this clone: Germline and junction disagree at one end, which may indicate a read error. Read coverage stops 3 residues before the CDR3 terminus; the germline J gene supplies the remainder. The gene calls are TRBV7-6 and TRBJ1-3; TRBD1 matches at 7 bases. This CDR3 is 17 amino acids long. Germline-derived CDR1 and CDR2 are SGHVS and FNYEAQ. The chain's CDR3 is CASGLGPTGVSGNTIYF. The CDR3 DNA, read in part, is TGTGCCAGCGGCTTGGGGCCAACAGGGGTCTCTGGAAACACC.

In this sample, this clone turned up a few times. Sequencing ends 3 residues short of the CDR3 end; the germline J gene provides the rest. The J gene is TRBJ2-5, the V gene TRBV6-2 or TRBV6-3; a possible D gene is TRBD1 (5 bases). Trimming shortened V by 2 bases and J by 2 bases, and 9 bases separated the two germline ends. Germline V gene data show CDR1 as MNHEY and CDR2 as SVGEGT. The CDR3 totals 14 residues. The CDR3 protein is CASSYGHQQETQYF. CDR3 bases read: TGTGCCAGCAGTTACGGACACCAGCAAGAGACC.